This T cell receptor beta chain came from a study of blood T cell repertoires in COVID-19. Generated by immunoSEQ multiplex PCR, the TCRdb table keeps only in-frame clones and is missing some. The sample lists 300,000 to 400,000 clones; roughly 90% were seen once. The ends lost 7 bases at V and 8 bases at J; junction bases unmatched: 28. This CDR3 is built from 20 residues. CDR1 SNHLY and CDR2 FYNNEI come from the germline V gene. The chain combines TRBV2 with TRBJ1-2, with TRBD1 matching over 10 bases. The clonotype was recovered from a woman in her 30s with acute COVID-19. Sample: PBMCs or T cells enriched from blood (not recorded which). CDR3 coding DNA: TGTGCCAGCAAGGCACCCCACGGAAGGGAGTACCGGACAGGGGGAGGAGGCTACACCTTC. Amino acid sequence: CASKAPHGREYRTGGGGYTF.